Below, 24 T cell receptor beta chains from the same sample are listed, as sequenced in a study of PD-L1 blockade in urothelial cancer. TCRdb's copy holds only in-frame clones and misses some; the assay was immunoSEQ multiplex PCR. The table shows 70,000 to 75,000 clones, with around 84% occurring only once. This specimen was PBMCs, taken around atezolizumab (anti-PD-L1) treatment. Receptors were obtained from a man in his 70s with urothelial cancer.

This chain uses TRBV7-8 with TRBJ2-7, with TRBD2 matching over 10 bases. Losses at the gene ends were 5 bases for V and 3 bases for J; bases not matched to a gene: 13. This CDR3 is built from 17 residues. CDR1 is SGHVS and CDR2 is FQNEAQ in the germline V gene. The CDR3: CASSLSSGLADFYEQYF. The CDR3 DNA follows: TGTGCCAGCAGCCTTAGCTCCGGACTAGCGGACTTCTACGAGCAGTACTTC.

The V call is TRBV28, the J call TRBJ2-7; tentatively, D is TRBD1 (5 bases). Trimming left V 5 bases short and J 7 bases short, with 18 bases between. Germline CDR1 MDHEN, CDR2 SYDVKM. The CDR3 totals 14 residues. This CDR3 reads CASSPPTTKGEQYF. The CDR3 nucleotides are TGTGCCAGCAGTCCCCCGACGACCAAGGGGGAGCAGTACTTC.

In DNA, the CDR3 is TGTGCCAGCAGGCCTGGCGGGGGCGAGCAGTACTTC. It codes for CASRPGGGEQYF. The rearrangement joins TRBV28 to TRBJ2-7; 7 bases agree with TRBD2. The CDR3 covers 12 residues. Losses at the gene ends were 6 bases for V and 6 bases for J; bases not matched to a gene: 5. The germline gives CDR1 MDHEN, CDR2 SYDVKM.

The V gene is TRBV28, the J gene TRBJ2-7, with TRBD2 matching over 11 bases. The CDR3 runs 15 residues. Germline CDR1 MDHEN, CDR2 SYDVKM. V dropped 6 bases and J dropped 4; count of bases not matched to a gene: 8. The DNA for the CDR3 is TGTGCCAGCAGCCTGCGGACTAGCGGGTTATACGAGCAGTACTTC. Its translation: CASSLRTSGLYEQYF.

The rearrangement joins TRBV28 to TRBJ1-1, with 8 bases that match TRBD1. From germline, CDR1 is MDHEN and CDR2 SYDVKM. V trimming: 5 bases; J trimming: 5 bases; junction bases outside the gene matches: 4. The CDR3 runs to 13 residues. CDR3 residues: CASSRTGGTEAFF. In nucleotides, the CDR3 is TGTGCCAGCAGTCGAACAGGGGGGACTGAAGCTTTCTTT.

The V call is TRBV30, the J call TRBJ2-1, with D maybe TRBD2 (7 bases). CDR1 is GTSNPN and CDR2 is SVGIG in the germline V gene (reference sequence). The V gene lost 3 bases and the J gene lost 6 bases, with 21 bases spanning the gap. The CDR3 length is 16 residues. CDR3 coding DNA: TGTGCCTGGAGCGGACCGGGGGCGGGAGTTCGCAATGAGCAGTTCTTC. It yields the protein CAWSGPGAGVRNEQFF.

The gene calls are TRBV6-6 and TRBJ2-3; 10 nucleotides match TRBD2. Unmatched junction bases numbered 5, after V lost 7 bases and J lost 1 base. CDR3 size: 15 residues. The germline gives CDR1 MNHNY, CDR2 SVGAGI (reference sequence). The CDR3 DNA sequence: TGTGCCAGCAATCCGGGGACTAGCGGCACAGATACGCAGTATTTT. The encoded protein is CASNPGTSGTDTQYF.

The sample holds a few counts of this clone. This chain connects TRBV19 to TRBJ2-7; no clear D. The CDR3 consists of 15 residues. V lost 4 bases to trimming and J lost 5 bases, with 18 bases between them. CDR1 and CDR2 (germline): LNHDA, SQIVND (reference sequence). The CDR3 bases are TGTGCCAGTAGTAGGAGTGGCAGCGTAAGTAACGAGCAGTACTTC. Translating gives CASSRSGSVSNEQYF. The full variable domain, with the rest looked up from reference TRBV19 and TRBJ2-7, is DGGITQSPKYLFRKEGQNVTLSCEQNLNHDAMYWYRQDPGQGLRLIYYSQIVNDFQKGDIAEGYSVSREKKESFPLTVTSAQKNPTAFYLCASSRSGSVSNEQYFGPGTRLTVT.

This clone was detected only a few times. V is TRBV2 and J is TRBJ2-7, with 7 bases that match TRBD1. The CDR3 runs to 14 residues. The ends lost 8 bases at V and 3 bases at J; junction bases unmatched: 10. Germline lookup yields CDR1 SNHLY and CDR2 FYNNEI. CDR3 protein: CASLTGTANYEQYF. In DNA form, the CDR3 reads TGTGCCAGCCTAACCGGGACAGCTAACTACGAGCAGTACTTC.

The chain recombines TRBV5-6 with TRBJ2-1; 10 bases map to TRBD2. Trimming cost V 5 bases and J 4 bases; bases outside gene matches: 12. In germline, CDR1 is SGHDT, CDR2 YYEEEE. This CDR3 contains 17 residues. The CDR3 sequence: CASRLGQGLALYNEQFF. The CDR3 DNA reads as TGTGCCAGCAGACTTGGGCAGGGACTAGCGCTATACAATGAGCAGTTCTTC.

The V call is TRBV27, the J call TRBJ2-7, with D perhaps TRBD1 (6 bases). Germline-derived CDR1 and CDR2 are MNHEY and SMNVEV (reference sequence). Trimming took 6 bases from V and 1 from J, leaving 10 bases between them. The CDR3 runs 13 residues. The CDR3 is CASSPGQSYEQYF. The CDR3 nucleotides read TGTGCCAGCAGCCCCGGACAGTCCTACGAGCAGTACTTC.

The rearrangement uses TRBV7-3 and TRBJ2-3, with 14 bases identical to TRBD2. Losses at the gene ends were 5 bases for V and 4 bases for J; bases not matched to a gene: 8. CDR1 SGHTA and CDR2 FQGTGA come from the germline V gene. This CDR3 contains 17 residues. The CDR3 DNA reads TGTGCCAGCAGCCCCCCGGGACTAGCGGGAGCCTCAGATACGCAGTATTTT. Translation gives CASSPPGLAGASDTQYF.

J is TRBJ2-1 and V is TRBV7-2, with a possible D match to TRBD2 (7 bases). This CDR3 has 13 residues. Looked up from germline, CDR1 is SGHTA and CDR2 is FQGNSA. The germline V and J ends were trimmed by 1 base and 10 bases, with 11 bases remaining between them. This chain's CDR3 is CASSLEGGVEQFF. CDR3 nucleotide sequence: TGTGCCAGCAGCTTAGAAGGGGGGGTCGAGCAGTTCTTC.

The rearrangement uses TRBV5-1 and TRBJ2-7; D might be TRBD1 (8 bases). There are 15 residues in the CDR3. The V end lost 2 bases, the J end lost 5 bases, and 17 bases lay between the germline ends. The germline gives CDR1 SGHRS, CDR2 YFSETQ. The chain's CDR3 is CASSLRTGGGNEQYF. CDR3 DNA sequence: TGCGCCAGCAGCTTACGTACAGGGGGAGGGAACGAGCAGTACTTC.

V and J are TRBV11-2 and TRBJ2-7; 8 bases map to TRBD1. The CDR3 loop spans 14 amino acids. The germline V gene encodes CDR1 SGHAT and CDR2 FQNNGV. V was clipped by 4 bases and J by 2 bases; unmatched bases: 4. CDR3 nucleotides: TGTGCCAGCAGCTCCGGGACAGGAGCCTACGAGCAGTACTTC. Protein sequence: CASSSGTGAYEQYF. Full variable domain (rest looked up from reference TRBV11-2 and TRBJ2-7): EAGVAQSPRYKIIEKRQSVAFWCNPISGHATLYWYQQILGQGPKLLIQFQNNGVVDDSQLPKDRFSAERLKGVDSTLKIQPAKLEDSAVYLCASSSGTGAYEQYFGPGTRLTVT.

The chain joins TRBV18 to TRBJ2-7; TRBD2 agrees at 8 bases. The CDR3 sequence is 17 residues long. CDR1 and CDR2 from the germline V gene are KGHSH and LQKENI. V lost 4 bases to trimming and J lost 0 bases; unmatched junction nucleotides: 11. CDR3 sequence: CASSLRGGTSSSYEQYF. For the CDR3, the DNA is TGTGCCAGCTCACTTCGGGGGGGGACCTCTAGCTCCTACGAGCAGTACTTC.

This chain uses TRBV30 with TRBJ1-5, with D possibly matching TRBD1 (6 bases). The CDR3 extends over 15 amino acids. The V end was cut by 3 bases, the J end by 0 bases, with 12 bases between. CDR1 is GTSNPN, CDR2 SVGIG, per germline (reference sequence). The CDR3 bases are TGTGCCTGGAGCTTAGGGGGTTATAGCAATCAGCCCCAGCATTTT. This sequence encodes CAWSLGGYSNQPQHF. Drawing the rest from reference TRBV30 and TRBJ1-5, the complete variable domain is SQTIHQWPATLVQPVGSPLSLECTVEGTSNPNLYWYRQAAGRGLQLLFYSVGIGQISSEVPQNLSASRPQDRQFILSSKKLLLSDSGFYLCAWSLGGYSNQPQHFGDGTRLSIL.

V is TRBV19 and J is TRBJ2-1; weak D call: TRBD1 (6 bases). Trimming cost V 5 bases and J 0 bases, with 8 bases left between them. CDR1 and CDR2 from the germline V gene are LNHDA and SQIVND (reference sequence). There are 14 residues in the CDR3. CDR3 in DNA: TGTGCCAGTAGTCAGGGGAGCTCCTACAATGAGCAGTTCTTC. Translating gives CASSQGSSYNEQFF.

The chain is built from TRBV27 and TRBJ2-6, with TRBD2 matching 9 bases. CDR3 size: 18 residues. The germline gives CDR1 MNHEY, CDR2 SMNVEV (reference sequence). The V and J ends lost 4 bases and 0 bases, in that order; junction bases with no gene match: 7. As DNA, the CDR3 is TGTGCCAGCAGTTCCCGACTAGCGGTCAGCTCTGGGGCCAACGTCCTGACTTTC. Its translation is CASSSRLAVSSGANVLTF.

The V call is TRBV15, the J call TRBJ1-2; the D is unclear. Trimming stripped 0 bases from V and 4 bases from J, with 12 bases between. Germline V lookup: CDR1 LNHNV, CDR2 YYDKDF (reference sequence). The CDR3 runs 15 residues. CDR3 residues: CATSRDNEASYGYTF. The CDR3 nucleotides are TGTGCCACCAGCAGAGATAATGAAGCATCCTATGGCTACACCTTC.

V gene TRBV5-1 combines with J gene TRBJ2-3; 9 bases agree with TRBD1. V shed 2 bases, J shed 4 bases, and the junction held 8 bases outside the gene matches. The CDR3 is 16 residues long. The germline gives CDR1 SGHRS, CDR2 YFSETQ. The CDR3 here is CASSLTTGGRADTQYF. In nucleotides, the CDR3 is TGCGCCAGCAGCTTAACCACAGGGGGCAGGGCAGATACGCAGTATTTT.

This chain links TRBV28 with TRBJ2-4; D is possibly TRBD1 (7 bases). CDR1 is MDHEN and CDR2 is SYDVKM in the germline V gene. This CDR3 is built from 18 residues. Between the trimmed V and J ends, which lost 4 bases and 6 bases, there was a span of 25 bases. CDR3 sequence reads: CASSWGLGGGRGRNIQYF. CDR3 in DNA: TGTGCCAGCAGTTGGGGGCTGGGAGGAGGCAGGGGGAGAAACATTCAGTACTTC.

V gene TRBV5-1 combines with J gene TRBJ1-2; no firm D call. There are 15 residues in the CDR3. Trimming left V 4 bases short and J 0 bases short, with 13 bases between. In germline, CDR1 is SGHRS, CDR2 YFSETQ. CDR3 nucleotides: TGCGCCAGCAGCCCCGCGGCCGGGGCTAACTATGGCTACACCTTC. Translation: CASSPAAGANYGYTF.

The chain joins TRBV15 to TRBJ1-5, with D unclear. This CDR3 contains 13 residues. Trimming left V 3 bases short and J 8 bases short, with 11 bases between. The germline CDR1 and CDR2 sequences are LNHNV and YYDKDF (reference sequence). The DNA of the CDR3 is TGTGCCACCAGCAGGGATGGGCAGGAGCCCCAGCATTTT. Amino acid sequence: CATSRDGQEPQHF.